The clone carrying this T cell receptor beta chain was observed once. Systemic immunosuppression or a history of autoimmune disease excluded patients. The study sampled blood at baseline, cycle 4 day 1, and cycle 7 day 1. The sample belongs to a study of OX40 agonist ivuxolimab in advanced cancers. Looking at the study overall: Participants could have had prior anti-PD-1, anti-PD-L1 or anti-CTLA-4 therapy, and approximately 40% had some.

This table comes from immunoSEQ multiplex PCR, and its TCRdb copy is limited to in-frame clones, with some not included. The top ten hold 11% of the sample, which has 65,000 to 70,000 clones, about 82% seen once. The germline V gene has CDR1 LNHDA and CDR2 SQIVND (reference sequence). Trimming cost V 9 bases and J 5 bases, with 13 bases left between them. The CDR3 runs to 13 residues. This sequence was found in an adult with an advanced solid tumor such as melanoma, head and neck, liver or kidney cancer. This chain joins TRBV19 and TRBJ2-2; D uncertain. This specimen consisted of CD4+ or CD8+ T cells sorted from blood, obtained in a trial of the OX40 agonist ivuxolimab. In DNA form, the CDR3 reads TGTGCCAGCGGCGGACCAATGACCGGGGAGCTGTTTTTT. It yields the protein CASGGPMTGELFF.